Given below is one T cell receptor (beta chain) in context. The clone's antigen remains unknown. The input lacks base qualities; no much larger clone sits a single base away. These data are taken from a study of T cell repertoires in cytomegalovirus infection (dated by TCRdb to about 2019). As for the study more broadly: Because public TCR beta signatures pointed to carriage of CMV infection together with the matching HLA type, the HLA type of each donor mattered for the analysis. Overall results and qualifications from the work: Cumulative frequency of public TCR beta family members discriminated carriers of CMV infection plus the relevant HLA type in this cohort and an independent roughly 350-donor cohort. The ex vivo response was dominated by HLA-C-restricted CMV-specific TCR beta clonotypes, and the single most frequent clonotype in two of eight donors was supplied by these HLA-C-restricted clonotypes.

The CDR3 starts with the cysteine, ends with the phenylalanine, and has 15 residues. Only the CDR3 DNA stays, 45 bases, in frame from base 1. The germline V gene yields SNHLY for CDR1 and FYNNEI for CDR2. At the junction V is shortened by 6 bases and J by 6 bases, with 17 bases in between. The sample was run on an Illumina HiSeq 1500. TCRdb reanalyzed the raw reads on its own, using fastp at Q25 for trimming and MiXCR for clone calling, and kept in-frame beta chains. Each entry is one CDR3 protein sequence, shown with its most common DNA and genes. In this sample the table shows some 300,000 distinct CDR3 sequences, roughly a sixth of which occur a single time. The ten top clones hold more than 10% of the sample.

This clonotype originated in a human donor in good health (CMV status not recorded). Some clones in this sample may be carry-over from other donors' samples. The chain was built from TRBV2 and TRBJ2-2, with the D call perhaps TRBD1 or TRBD2, as 5 bases match in each case. Input material: PBMCs. This receptor has the CDR3 CASRKSRGEPGELFF. In nucleotide form, the sequence is TGTGCCAGCAGGAAAAGTAGGGGAGAACCCGGGGAGCTGTTTTTT.